This TCR beta chain was recovered during a study of blood T cell repertoires in COVID-19. The CDR3 sequence is 17 residues long. Germline-derived CDR1 and CDR2 are MDHEN and SYDVKM. V shed 6 bases, J shed 0 bases, and the junction held 12 bases outside the gene matches. In its sample, this clone was seen a few times. TCRdb keeps only in-frame clones here, not all; method: immunoSEQ multiplex PCR. Of a few hundred thousand clones listed, about 82% are singletons. The gene calls are TRBV28 and TRBJ1-1, with 8 bases identical to TRBD1. This clonotype originated in a woman between 50 and 59 years old with acute or convalescent COVID-19. The source material was peripheral blood. CDR3 bases: TGTGCCAGCAGCCCCTGGGGACAGGCGGGAATGAACACTGAAGCTTTCTTT. Residues: CASSPWGQAGMNTEAFF.